The 20 T cell receptor beta chains presented below share a single source sample, sequenced in a study of T cell changes during pregnancy in multiple sclerosis. Profiling relied on immunoSEQ multiplex PCR, and the TCRdb table lists in-frame clones only, not all of them. The sample comprises about 68,000 clones, around 90% of which are singletons, and 0.65% to 0.9% rests with the top ten. The sample consisted of peripheral blood, taken in the second trimester of pregnancy. These receptors were taken from a female donor with multiple sclerosis, enrolled in a pregnancy study.

The chain uses TRBV5-1 and TRBJ2-3, with D unclear. The germline V gene encodes CDR1 SGHRS and CDR2 YFSETQ. Trimming shortened V by 0 bases and J by 6 bases, and 8 bases separated the two germline ends. The length of the CDR3 is 13 residues. The CDR3 reads CASSLAQWDTQYF. CDR3 in DNA: TGCGCCAGCAGCTTGGCCCAGTGGGATACGCAGTATTTT.

J is TRBJ1-1 and V is TRBV7-2; 7 positions agree with TRBD1. After removal of 0 bases from V and 5 bases from J, the junction contained 3 bases not matched to a gene. The V gene's germline CDR1 is SGHTA and CDR2 FQGNSA. The CDR3 is 14 amino acids. CDR3 bases: TGTGCCAGCAGCTTAGCCAGGGGGAGGACTGAAGCTTTCTTT. This gives the protein CASSLARGRTEAFF.

The chain carries TRBV7-6 and TRBJ2-3; possibly TRBD2 for D (6 bases). This CDR3 has 12 amino acids. Trimming pared 2 bases from V and 11 bases from J, leaving 11 bases between. Germline loops: CDR1 SGHVS, CDR2 FNYEAQ. In nucleotides, the CDR3 is TGTGCCAGCAGCTTATCAGGCGGGGAGCAGTATTTT. Translated, it gives CASSLSGGEQYF.

The chain employs TRBV5-1 and TRBJ1-1; D possibly corresponds to TRBD1 (6 bases). CDR1 is SGHRS, CDR2 YFSETQ, per germline. The CDR3 loop spans 18 amino acids. Trimming left V 0 bases short and J 1 base short, with 19 bases between. The CDR3 DNA reads as TGCGCCAGCAGCTTGGCGGTGGACAGACCAGCTAGGAACACTGAAGCTTTCTTT. It encodes CASSLAVDRPARNTEAFF.

This chain links TRBV30 with TRBJ2-7; 7 positions agree with TRBD1. Germline CDR1 is GTSNPN and CDR2 is SVGIG (reference sequence). CDR3 length equals 13 residues. With 1 base clipped from V and 4 bases from J, the junction kept 4 bases outside the gene matches. This CDR3 reads CAWSAGTAYEQYF. The CDR3 DNA is TGTGCCTGGAGTGCCGGGACAGCTTACGAGCAGTACTTC. The whole variable domain, filled in from reference TRBV30 and TRBJ2-7, reads SQTIHQWPATLVQPVGSPLSLECTVEGTSNPNLYWYRQAAGRGLQLLFYSVGIGQISSEVPQNLSASRPQDRQFILSSKKLLLSDSGFYLCAWSAGTAYEQYFGPGTRLTVT.

V and J are TRBV2 and TRBJ1-6; 7 bases align to TRBD1. This CDR3 comprises 14 residues. Per the germline V gene, CDR1 is SNHLY and CDR2 is FYNNEI. With 6 bases clipped from V and 8 bases from J, the junction kept 7 bases outside the gene matches. CDR3 DNA sequence: TGTGCCAGCAGCTCTTGGGACAGAGATTCACCCCTCCACTTT. It encodes CASSSWDRDSPLHF.

This chain joins TRBV19 and TRBJ1-1; D remains ambiguous. V dropped 3 bases and J dropped 1 base, with 12 bases sitting between them. The length of the CDR3 is 15 residues. The germline V gene has CDR1 LNHDA and CDR2 SQIVND (reference sequence). The DNA of the CDR3 is TGTGCCAGTAGTATCGGCGGAGGACCGAACACTGAAGCTTTCTTT. Translation: CASSIGGGPNTEAFF.

This clone showed up just once. V is TRBV18 and J is TRBJ2-7; perhaps TRBD2 as D (6 bases). Germline V CDR1 and CDR2: KGHSH, LQKENI. The CDR3 sequence is 12 residues long. V was trimmed by 2 bases and J by 7 bases, leaving 9 bases between them. CDR3 in DNA: TGTGCCAGCTCACCAGCCCGGGAGGAGCAGTACTTC. Translation: CASSPAREEQYF.

The gene calls are TRBV6-4 and TRBJ1-6, with 8 bases lining up with TRBD1. The J segment lost 6 bases and the V segment lost 5 bases, leaving 3 bases of the junction unmatched. The CDR3 covers 14 residues. CDR1 MRHNA and CDR2 SNTAGT come from the germline V gene. CDR3: CASSSGQGNSPLHF. The CDR3, as DNA: TGTGCCAGCAGTTCCGGACAGGGTAATTCACCCCTCCACTTT.

This clone has just one count. The chain links TRBV18 to TRBJ2-7; D unclear. Trimming took 6 bases from V and 7 from J, leaving 10 bases between them. CDR3 length equals 11 residues. CDR1 and CDR2 (germline): KGHSH, LQKENI. The CDR3 loop reads CASSPGWEQYF. CDR3 in DNA: TGTGCCAGCTCGCCCGGGTGGGAGCAGTACTTC.

In nucleotides, the CDR3 is TGTGCCAGCAGCACGAGTCCCGTGAACACTGAAGCTTTCTTT. It translates to CASSTSPVNTEAFF. The V call is TRBV11-3, the J call TRBJ1-1; no clear D gene. The CDR3 runs to 14 residues. Germline lookup yields CDR1 SGHNT and CDR2 YENEEA. The ends were cut back, 5 bases at V and 0 bases at J, with 10 bases in the middle.

This chain uses TRBV5-5 with TRBJ1-5, with a possible D match to TRBD1 (5 bases). V gave up 0 bases and J gave up 5 bases, with 9 bases separating them. Germline V gives CDR1 SGHKS, CDR2 YYEKEE (reference sequence). This CDR3 region has 14 residues. The CDR3 DNA is TGTGCCAGCAGCTTGGCGGGGGGGGATCAGCCCCAGCATTTT. Encoded protein: CASSLAGGDQPQHF.

The chain is built from TRBV4-2 and TRBJ1-1; TRBD1 is a possible D gene (6 bases). Trimming stripped 1 base from V and 3 bases from J, with 12 bases between. Germline values: CDR1 LGHNA, CDR2 YNFKEQ. This CDR3 is built from 15 residues. This CDR3 reads CASSQGRGGDTEAFF. CDR3 DNA: TGTGCCAGCAGCCAAGGTAGGGGGGGGGACACTGAAGCTTTCTTT.

The chain uses TRBV5-6 and TRBJ2-7; possibly TRBD2 for D (7 bases). Trimming took 4 bases from V and 4 from J, leaving 18 bases between them. Germline CDR1 is SGHDT and CDR2 is YYEEEE. The CDR3 sequence is 15 residues long. The DNA for the CDR3 is TGTGCCAGCAGCCGGGGGCTAGCGGACGCGTACGAGCAGTACTTC. Encoded protein: CASSRGLADAYEQYF. Complete variable domain (other parts from reference TRBV5-6 and TRBJ2-7): DAGVTQSPTHLIKTRGQQVTLRCSPKSGHDTVSWYQQALGQGPQFIFQYYEEEERQRGNFPDRFSGHQFPNYSSELNVNALLLGDSALYLCASSRGLADAYEQYFGPGTRLTVT.

The chain links TRBV19 to TRBJ1-5; no clear D. The CDR3 covers 17 residues. The germline CDR1 and CDR2 sequences are LNHDA and SQIVND (reference sequence). Deletions cut 3 bases from V and 0 bases from J, with 15 bases between. CDR3 sequence reads: CASSIAGSGNSNQPQHF. The DNA of the CDR3 is TGTGCCAGTAGTATTGCGGGGTCGGGGAATAGCAATCAGCCCCAGCATTTT.

The chain employs TRBV7-9 and TRBJ2-7; 7 bases map to TRBD2. V was pared by 0 bases and J by 2 bases, with 4 bases of the junction left unmatched. CDR3 length: 15 amino acids. Germline lookup yields CDR1 SEHNR and CDR2 FQNEAQ (reference sequence). The CDR3 coding sequence is TGTGCCAGCAGCTTAGCCTGGGGGGGGACCTACGAGCAGTACTTC. This sequence encodes CASSLAWGGTYEQYF.

CDR3 amino acids: CASSQDPAGGLLNGYTF. The CDR3 DNA reads as TGTGCCAGCAGCCAAGATCCGGCAGGGGGCCTGTTGAATGGCTACACCTTC. The chain links TRBV4-2 to TRBJ1-2; 8 bases align to TRBD1. V lost 0 bases and J lost 6; bases outside the gene matches: 12. Germline assignment: CDR1 LGHNA and CDR2 YNFKEQ. This CDR3 contains 17 residues.

This chain uses TRBV9 with TRBJ1-4; D is unresolved. The CDR3 runs 13 residues. V was shortened by 6 bases and J by 7 bases, with 13 bases between the two germline ends. Per the germline V gene, CDR1 is SGDLS and CDR2 is YYNGEE. In nucleotides, the CDR3 is TGTGCCAGCAATAGGGAGGGAGTTGAAAAACTGTTTTTT. Translated: CASNREGVEKLFF.

This clone was recorded once. J is TRBJ1-5 and V is TRBV2; D unclear. From germline, CDR1 is SNHLY and CDR2 FYNNEI. The CDR3 is 14 amino acids. V dropped 6 bases and J dropped 7 bases, with 16 bases sitting between them. The CDR3 protein is CASSRRAQKQPQHF. The CDR3 DNA reads as TGTGCCAGCAGCCGGAGGGCGCAAAAGCAGCCCCAGCATTTT.

The J gene is TRBJ2-5, the V gene TRBV6-6; weak D call: TRBD1 (7 bases). V lost 6 bases and J 5 bases, leaving 22 bases between the germline ends. Germline V CDR1 and CDR2: MNHNY, SVGAGI (reference sequence). The CDR3 sequence is 16 residues long. The CDR3 DNA sequence: TGTGCCAGCAGGGACCACAGGGGCGGAGGGAGCGAGACCCAGTACTTC. This sequence encodes CASRDHRGGGSETQYF.